These T cell receptor beta chains were read from a single sample in a study of T cells in Graves' hyperthyroidism and ophthalmopathy. TCRdb reanalysed the multiplex PCR reads using MiXCR and keeps one entry per CDR3 protein. This sample has hundreds of thousands of distinct CDR3 sequences, with around 20% found just once. The specimen sequenced was blood. The receptors here all came from a woman aged 45-59 years with Graves' hyperthyroidism that later progressed to Graves' ophthalmopathy. Both conserved end residues are part of each CDR3. Each record gives: V gene, CDR3 length, CDR3 protein.

v_gene: TRBV20-1
len: 13
CDR3aa: CSAPGHRNTEAFF

v_gene: TRBV12-3/TRBV12-4
len: 16
CDR3aa: CASRRTSETSYNEQFF

v_gene: TRBV3-1
len: 16
CDR3aa: CASSQDPGQMNTEAFF

v_gene: TRBV25-1
len: 13
CDR3aa: CASVGGLRTEAFF

v_gene: TRBV12-3/TRBV12-4
len: 14
CDR3aa: CASSYQTANSPLHF

v_gene: TRBV4-2
len: 16
CDR3aa: CASTLSGDRSWWEAFF

v_gene: TRBV5-1
len: 17
CDR3aa: CASSLSQQGLLGNTIYF

v_gene: TRBV11-2
len: 16
CDR3aa: CASSSVRLAGGYEQYF

v_gene: TRBV6-6
len: 15
CDR3aa: CASSYTRDSTGELFF

v_gene: TRBV7-9
len: 18
CDR3aa: CASSFRDRASVKFNEQFF

v_gene: TRBV18
len: 14
CDR3aa: CASSPRQGLTEAFF

v_gene: TRBV28
len: 12
CDR3aa: CASSYGTREQYF

v_gene: TRBV20-1
len: 15
CDR3aa: CSAPRFSGGADTQYF

v_gene: TRBV7-9
len: 15
CDR3aa: CASSLAQTGDNEQFF

v_gene: TRBV5-4
len: 15
CDR3aa: CASSKKTGDDNEQFF

v_gene: TRBV6-1
len: 15
CDR3aa: CASSGLAGGGETQYF

v_gene: TRBV9
len: 16
CDR3aa: CASSVDAGGHTDTQYF

v_gene: TRBV3-1
len: 16
CDR3aa: CASSPARQGARAEAFF

v_gene: TRBV24-1
len: 14
CDR3aa: CATGEGLAGGTQFF

v_gene: TRBV5-1
len: 15
CDR3aa: CASSFFDTETGELFF

v_gene: TRBV11-2
len: 14
CDR3aa: CASSLSRESTEAFF

v_gene: TRBV3-1
len: 17
CDR3aa: CASSQDTSGASYNEQFF

v_gene: TRBV19
len: 14
CDR3aa: CASSIQGVNTEAFF

v_gene: TRBV7-9
len: 17
CDR3aa: CASSFSGRSTFTGELFF

v_gene: TRBV27
len: 20
CDR3aa: CASSSVGTSGVLSSYNEQFF

v_gene: TRBV12-3/TRBV12-4
len: 15
CDR3aa: CASSLRERENYGYTF

v_gene: TRBV30
len: 17
CDR3aa: CAWSREQGALSNQPQHF

v_gene: TRBV2
len: 12
CDR3aa: CAGQGAVVEQFF

v_gene: TRBV7-2
len: 14
CDR3aa: CASSGGPRNEKLFF

v_gene: TRBV4-1
len: 15
CDR3aa: CASSHFQKTNEKLFF

v_gene: TRBV10-3
len: 15
CDR3aa: CAISTGTGDTGELFF

v_gene: TRBV2
len: 17
CDR3aa: CASREPGTGGLNTEAFF

v_gene: TRBV29-1
len: 13
CDR3aa: CSVMTGGYTEAFF

v_gene: TRBV6-5
len: 16
CDR3aa: CASSNDGAPYNSPLHF

v_gene: TRBV2
len: 15
CDR3aa: CASSEVLAGTDTQYF

v_gene: TRBV7-8
len: 17
CDR3aa: CASSLLPGTFSNQPQHF

v_gene: TRBV7-3
len: 19
CDR3aa: CASSLDTGQLSPGANVLTF

v_gene: TRBV12-3/TRBV12-4
len: 12
CDR3aa: CASRKENTEAFF

v_gene: TRBV20-1
len: 13
CDR3aa: CSARVPPRDTIYF

v_gene: TRBV19
len: 14
CDR3aa: CASSTQGQGTEAFF

v_gene: TRBV3-1
len: 15
CDR3aa: CASSLYSVSGNTIYF

v_gene: TRBV15
len: 17
CDR3aa: CATSRHDSGIAKNIQYF

v_gene: TRBV7-2
len: 16
CDR3aa: CASSLAYRGRGDTQYF

v_gene: TRBV11-2
len: 16
CDR3aa: CASSPTSGGVPDTQYF

v_gene: TRBV24-1
len: 11
CDR3aa: CATSDFYEQFF

v_gene: TRBV2
len: 15
CDR3aa: CASSGRSGAKNIQYF

v_gene: TRBV6-1
len: 16
CDR3aa: CASSEALLLRAYEQYF

v_gene: TRBV30
len: 15
CDR3aa: CAWSVLAKSYNEQFF

v_gene: TRBV6-5
len: 13
CDR3aa: CASSTDWILEQFF

v_gene: TRBV27
len: 14
CDR3aa: CASSTQDRVQPQHF

v_gene: TRBV10-3
len: 16
CDR3aa: CAIRGTSGGYTDTQYF

v_gene: TRBV7-8
len: 15
CDR3aa: CASRYPGANTGELFF

v_gene: TRBV2
len: 14
CDR3aa: CASTIAGLHTEAFF

v_gene: TRBV20-1
len: 12
CDR3aa: CSAGTRRGPQHF

v_gene: TRBV15
len: 16
CDR3aa: CATSTRSYGGTYEQYF

v_gene: TRBV6-5
len: 15
CDR3aa: CASRDGQTIRDTQYF

v_gene: TRBV6-2/TRBV6-3
len: 15
CDR3aa: CASRRGRAIYTEAFF

v_gene: TRBV20-1
len: 13
CDR3aa: CSARRPGNTEAFF